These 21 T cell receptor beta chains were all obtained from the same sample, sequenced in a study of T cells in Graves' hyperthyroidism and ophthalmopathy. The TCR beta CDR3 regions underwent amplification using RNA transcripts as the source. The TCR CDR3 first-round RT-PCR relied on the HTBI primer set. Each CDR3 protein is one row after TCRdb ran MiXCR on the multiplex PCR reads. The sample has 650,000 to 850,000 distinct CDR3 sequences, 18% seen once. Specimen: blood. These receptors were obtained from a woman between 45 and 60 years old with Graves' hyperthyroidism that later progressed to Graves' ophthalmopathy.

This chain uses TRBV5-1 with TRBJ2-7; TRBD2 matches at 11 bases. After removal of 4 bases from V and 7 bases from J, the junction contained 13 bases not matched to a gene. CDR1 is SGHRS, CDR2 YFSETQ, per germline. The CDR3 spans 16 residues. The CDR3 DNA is TGCGCCAGCAGCCGAAACGCCCTTAGCGGGAGGGGTGAGCAGTACTTC. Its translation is CASSRNALSGRGEQYF.

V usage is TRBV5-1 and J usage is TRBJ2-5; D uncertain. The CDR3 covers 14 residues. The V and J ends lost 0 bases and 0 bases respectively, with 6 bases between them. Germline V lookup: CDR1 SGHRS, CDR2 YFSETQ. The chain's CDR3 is CASSLEMYQETQYF. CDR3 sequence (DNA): TGCGCCAGCAGCTTGGAGATGTACCAAGAGACCCAGTACTTC.

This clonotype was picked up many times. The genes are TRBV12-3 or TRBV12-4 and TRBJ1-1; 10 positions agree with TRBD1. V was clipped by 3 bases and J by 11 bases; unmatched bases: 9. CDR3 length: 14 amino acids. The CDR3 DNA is TGTGCCAGCAGTTTTGCTTTGGGACAGGGGTTGGCTTTCTTT. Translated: CASSFALGQGLAFF.

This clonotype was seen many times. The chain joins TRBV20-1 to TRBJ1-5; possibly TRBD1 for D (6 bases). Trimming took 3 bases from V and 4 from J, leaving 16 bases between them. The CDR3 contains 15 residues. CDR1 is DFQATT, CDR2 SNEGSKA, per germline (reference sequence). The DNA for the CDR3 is TGCAGTGCTAGCCGGGACACGGAGGGGAATCAGCCCCAGCATTTT. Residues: CSASRDTEGNQPQHF.

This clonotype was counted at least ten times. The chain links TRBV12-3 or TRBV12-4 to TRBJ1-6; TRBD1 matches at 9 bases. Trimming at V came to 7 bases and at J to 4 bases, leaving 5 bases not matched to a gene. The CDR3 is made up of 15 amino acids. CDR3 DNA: TGTGCCAGCACCCGGACAGGGGAATATAATTCACCCCTCCACTTT. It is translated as CASTRTGEYNSPLHF.

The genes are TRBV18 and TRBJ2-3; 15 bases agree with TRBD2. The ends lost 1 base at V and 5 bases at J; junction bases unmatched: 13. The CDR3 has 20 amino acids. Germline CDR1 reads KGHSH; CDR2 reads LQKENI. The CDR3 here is CASSPQMGLAGGLNGDTQYF. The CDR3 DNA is TGTGCCAGCTCACCACAAATGGGACTAGCGGGGGGCCTCAACGGAGATACGCAGTATTTT.

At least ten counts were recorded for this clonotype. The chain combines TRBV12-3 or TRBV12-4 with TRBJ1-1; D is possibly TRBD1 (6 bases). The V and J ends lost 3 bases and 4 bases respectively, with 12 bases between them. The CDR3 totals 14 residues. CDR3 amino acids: CASSLGRGRTEAFF. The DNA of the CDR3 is TGTGCCAGCAGTTTGGGACGGGGGCGCACTGAAGCTTTCTTT.

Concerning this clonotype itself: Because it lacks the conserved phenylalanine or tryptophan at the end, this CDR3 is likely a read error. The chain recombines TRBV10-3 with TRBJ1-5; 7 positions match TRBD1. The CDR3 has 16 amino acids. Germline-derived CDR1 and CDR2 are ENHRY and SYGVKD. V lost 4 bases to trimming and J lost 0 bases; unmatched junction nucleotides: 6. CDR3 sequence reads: CAISGTGGNSNQPQHL. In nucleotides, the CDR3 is TGTGCCATCAGTGGGACAGGCGGAAATAGCAATCAGCCCCAGCATCTT.

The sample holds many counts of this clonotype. CDR3: CSASIRDLDQPQHF. The CDR3 region has the DNA TGCAGTGCTAGCATCAGGGACTTAGATCAGCCCCAGCATTTT. The chain uses TRBV20-1 and TRBJ1-5, with a weak D call TRBD1 (5 bases). Germline V gene lookup returns CDR1 DFQATT and CDR2 SNEGSKA (reference sequence). Trimming left V 3 bases short and J 5 bases short, with 14 bases between. This CDR3 is built from 14 residues.

In DNA form, the CDR3 reads TGTGCCAGCAGCTACCTTTTACTAGCAGGGGCGCGTGAAGCTTTCTTT. This codes for CASSYLLLAGAREAFF. The chain carries TRBV14 and TRBJ1-1; possible D gene TRBD1, 6 bases. The CDR3 spans 16 residues. Trimming stripped 5 bases from V and 7 bases from J, with 23 bases between. CDR1 is SGHDN, CDR2 FVKESK, per germline. The whole variable domain, remainder taken from reference TRBV14 and TRBJ1-1, is EAGVTQFPSHSVIEKGQTVTLRCDPISGHDNLYWYRRVMGKEIKFLLHFVKESKQDESGMPNNRFLAERTGGTYSTLKVQPAELEDSGVYFCASSYLLLAGAREAFFGQGTRLTVV.

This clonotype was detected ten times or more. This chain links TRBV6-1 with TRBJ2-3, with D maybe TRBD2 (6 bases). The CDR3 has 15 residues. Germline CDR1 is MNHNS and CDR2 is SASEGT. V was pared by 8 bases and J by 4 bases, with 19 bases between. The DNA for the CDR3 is TGTGCCAGCTACCCTCATACGGGCGGGGCAGATACGCAGTATTTT. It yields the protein CASYPHTGGADTQYF.

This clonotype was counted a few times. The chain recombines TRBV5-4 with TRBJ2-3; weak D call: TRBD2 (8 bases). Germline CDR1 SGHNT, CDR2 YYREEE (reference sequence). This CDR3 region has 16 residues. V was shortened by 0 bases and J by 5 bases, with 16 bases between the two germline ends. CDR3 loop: CASSLDGRGLGDTQYF. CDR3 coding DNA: TGTGCCAGCAGCTTGGACGGGAGGGGGCTTGGAGATACGCAGTATTTT.

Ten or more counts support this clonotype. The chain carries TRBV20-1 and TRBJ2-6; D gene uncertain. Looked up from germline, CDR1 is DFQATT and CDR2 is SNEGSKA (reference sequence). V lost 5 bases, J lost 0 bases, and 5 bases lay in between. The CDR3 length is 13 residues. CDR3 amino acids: CSAPASGANVLTF. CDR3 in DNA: TGCAGTGCTCCAGCCTCTGGGGCCAACGTCCTGACTTTC.

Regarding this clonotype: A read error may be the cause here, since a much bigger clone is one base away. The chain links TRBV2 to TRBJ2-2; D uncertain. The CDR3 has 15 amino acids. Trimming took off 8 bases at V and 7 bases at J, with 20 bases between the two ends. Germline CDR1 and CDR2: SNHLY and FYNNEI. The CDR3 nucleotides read TGTGCCAGCCGGATTTGGGCAGACACGATCGGGGAGCTGTTTTTT. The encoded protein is CASRIWADTIGELFF.

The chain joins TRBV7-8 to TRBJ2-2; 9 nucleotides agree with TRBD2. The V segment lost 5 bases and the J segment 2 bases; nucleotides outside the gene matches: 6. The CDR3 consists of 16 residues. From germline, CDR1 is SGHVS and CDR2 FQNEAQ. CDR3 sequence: CASSLLAGRNTGELFF. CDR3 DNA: TGTGCCAGCAGCCTTCTAGCGGGGCGTAACACCGGGGAGCTGTTTTTT. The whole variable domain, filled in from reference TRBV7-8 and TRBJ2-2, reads GAGVSQSPRYKVAKRGQDVALRCDPISGHVSLFWYQQALGQGPEFLTYFQNEAQLDKSGLPSDRFFAERPEGSVSTLKIQRTQQEDSAVYLCASSLLAGRNTGELFFGEGSRLTVL.

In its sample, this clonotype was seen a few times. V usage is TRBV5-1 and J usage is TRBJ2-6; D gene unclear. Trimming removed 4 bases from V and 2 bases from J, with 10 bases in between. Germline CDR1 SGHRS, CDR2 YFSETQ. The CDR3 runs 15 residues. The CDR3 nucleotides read TGCGCCAGCAGCATATCGAGAACTGGGGCCAACGTCCTGACTTTC. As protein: CASSISRTGANVLTF.

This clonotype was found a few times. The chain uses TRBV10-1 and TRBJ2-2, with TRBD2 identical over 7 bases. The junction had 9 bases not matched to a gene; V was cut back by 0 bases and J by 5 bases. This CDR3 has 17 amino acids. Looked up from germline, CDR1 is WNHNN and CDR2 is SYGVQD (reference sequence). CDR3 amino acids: CASSESKGGAVTGELFF. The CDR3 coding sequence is TGCGCCAGCAGTGAGTCGAAGGGAGGGGCGGTAACCGGGGAGCTGTTTTTT.

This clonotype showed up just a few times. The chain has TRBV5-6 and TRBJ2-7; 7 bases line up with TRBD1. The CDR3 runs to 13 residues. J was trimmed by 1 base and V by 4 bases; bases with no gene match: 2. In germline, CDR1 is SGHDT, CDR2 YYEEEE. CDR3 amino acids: CASSVQGSYEQYF. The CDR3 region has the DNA TGTGCCAGCAGCGTACAGGGGTCCTACGAGCAGTACTTC.

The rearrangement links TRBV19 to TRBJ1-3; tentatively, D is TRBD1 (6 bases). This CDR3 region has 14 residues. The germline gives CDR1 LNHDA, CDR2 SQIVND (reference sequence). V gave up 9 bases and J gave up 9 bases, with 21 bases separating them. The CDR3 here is CASQGRARYGTIYF. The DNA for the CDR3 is TGTGCCAGCCAGGGGCGAGCCCGTTACGGCACCATATATTTT.

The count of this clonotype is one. CDR3 coding DNA: TGTGCCAGCAGTGCGGCCGTGAACACTGAAGCTTTCTTT. Translation: CASSAAVNTEAFF. The genes are TRBV2 and TRBJ1-1, with D unresolved. V was trimmed by 4 bases and J by 0 bases, leaving 6 bases between them. The germline CDR1 and CDR2 sequences are SNHLY and FYNNEI. CDR3 size: 13 residues.

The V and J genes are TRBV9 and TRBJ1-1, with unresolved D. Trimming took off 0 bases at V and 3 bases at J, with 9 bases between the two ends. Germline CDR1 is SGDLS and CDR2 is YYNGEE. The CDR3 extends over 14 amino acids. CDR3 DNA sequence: TGTGCCAGCAGCGTAGCTGGTGGGGACACTGAAGCTTTCTTT. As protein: CASSVAGGDTEAFF.